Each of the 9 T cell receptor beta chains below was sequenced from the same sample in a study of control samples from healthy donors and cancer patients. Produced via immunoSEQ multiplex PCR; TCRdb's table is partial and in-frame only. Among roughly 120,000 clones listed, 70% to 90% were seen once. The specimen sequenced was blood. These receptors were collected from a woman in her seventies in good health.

CDR3 loop: CASSQDRGYGYTF. CDR3 DNA sequence: TGCGCCAGCAGCCAAGATAGGGGATATGGCTACACCTTC. V is TRBV4-3 and J is TRBJ1-2; possible D gene TRBD1, 5 bases. This CDR3 spans 13 amino acids. From germline, CDR1 is LGHNA and CDR2 YSLEER. Trimming took 0 bases from V and 5 from J, leaving 7 bases between them.

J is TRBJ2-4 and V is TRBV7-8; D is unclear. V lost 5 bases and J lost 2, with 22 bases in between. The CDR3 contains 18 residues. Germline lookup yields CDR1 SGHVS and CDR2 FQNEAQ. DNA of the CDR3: TGTGCCAGCAGCCCAAGCTTAGGTATAGGCTGGCCCAAAAACATTCAGTACTTC. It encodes CASSPSLGIGWPKNIQYF.

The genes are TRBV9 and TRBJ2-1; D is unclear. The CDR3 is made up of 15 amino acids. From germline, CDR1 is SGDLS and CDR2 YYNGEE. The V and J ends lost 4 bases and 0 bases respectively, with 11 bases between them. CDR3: CASSPTLSSYNEQFF. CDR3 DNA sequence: TGTGCCAGCAGCCCGACTTTGAGCTCCTACAATGAGCAGTTCTTC.

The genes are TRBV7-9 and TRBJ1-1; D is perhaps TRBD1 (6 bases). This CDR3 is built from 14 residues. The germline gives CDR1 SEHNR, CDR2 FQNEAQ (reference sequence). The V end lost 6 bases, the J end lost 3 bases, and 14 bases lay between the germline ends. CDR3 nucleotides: TGTGCCAGCAGAAAACAGGGTTGGGACACTGAAGCTTTCTTT. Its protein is CASRKQGWDTEAFF. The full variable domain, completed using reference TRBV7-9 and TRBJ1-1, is DTGVSQNPRHKITKRGQNVTFRCDPISEHNRLYWYRQTLGQGPEFLTYFQNEAQLEKSRLLSDRFSAERPKGSFSTLEIQRTEQGDSAMYLCASRKQGWDTEAFFGQGTRLTVV.

CDR3 loop: CSVQPRDKLTDTQYF. In DNA form, the CDR3 reads TGCAGCGTTCAACCCCGGGACAAACTCACAGATACGCAGTATTTT. The V call is TRBV29-1, the J call TRBJ2-3; a possible D gene is TRBD1 (6 bases). The CDR3 is made up of 15 amino acids. Germline CDR1 and CDR2: SQVTM and ANQGSEA. Trimming stripped 5 bases from V and 2 bases from J, with 17 bases between.

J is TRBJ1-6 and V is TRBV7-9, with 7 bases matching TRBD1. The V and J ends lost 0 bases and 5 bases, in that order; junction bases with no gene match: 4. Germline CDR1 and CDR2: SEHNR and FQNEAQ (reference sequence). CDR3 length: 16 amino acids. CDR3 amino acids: CASSLAFGTDNSPLHF. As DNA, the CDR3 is TGTGCCAGCAGCTTAGCGTTCGGGACAGATAATTCACCCCTCCACTTT.

The CDR3 loop is CASSLKVGGSTDTQYF. As DNA, the CDR3 is TGTGCCAGCAGCTTGAAGGTAGGGGGGTCAACAGATACGCAGTATTTT. The V gene is TRBV5-4, the J gene TRBJ2-3; either TRBD1 or TRBD2 may fit D (6 bases each). Trimming left V 1 base short and J 3 bases short, with 15 bases between. The CDR3 sequence is 16 residues long. The germline V gene encodes CDR1 SGHNT and CDR2 YYREEE (reference sequence).

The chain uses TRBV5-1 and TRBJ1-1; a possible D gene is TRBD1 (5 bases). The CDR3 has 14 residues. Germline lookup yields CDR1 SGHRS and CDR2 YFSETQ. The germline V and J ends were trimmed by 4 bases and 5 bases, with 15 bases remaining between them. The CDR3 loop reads CASSTHTGGTEAFF. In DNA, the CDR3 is TGCGCCAGCAGCACCCACACGGGGGGGACTGAAGCTTTCTTT.

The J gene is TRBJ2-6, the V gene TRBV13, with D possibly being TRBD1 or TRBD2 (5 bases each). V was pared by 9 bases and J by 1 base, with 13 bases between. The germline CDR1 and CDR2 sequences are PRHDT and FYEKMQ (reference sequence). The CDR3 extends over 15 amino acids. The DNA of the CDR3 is TGTGCCAGTTCCGGGACGGCATCTGGGGCCAACGTCCTGACTTTC. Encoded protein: CASSGTASGANVLTF.